The 9 T cell receptor beta chains below all came from one sample that was sequenced in a study of shared clonotypes between healthy human individuals. CD8 cells classed as naive were CD45RO-negative and positively selected for CCR7, excluding terminally differentiated effector memory CD45RA+ cells. Profiling relied on immunoSEQ multiplex PCR, and the TCRdb table lists in-frame clones only, not all of them. Here the sample spans 450,000 to 700,000 clones, 95% to 96% being singletons. Input material: naive CD8+ T cells sorted from blood. The receptors here all came from a woman aged 25 to 39 in good health.

CDR3 coding DNA: TGCGCCAGCAGCCCGTGGCCGGGACAGTATTCCTACGAGCAGTACTTC. Protein sequence: CASSPWPGQYSYEQYF. V gene TRBV5-1 combines with J gene TRBJ2-5; 7 positions agree with TRBD1. The J call may be wrong; the DNA end is better matched by TRBJ2-7. CDR3 length: 16 amino acids. The germline CDR1 and CDR2 sequences are SGHRS and YFSETQ.

The table lists this clone with a count of one. This sequence joins TRBV4-1 and TRBJ1-2; TRBD1 is a possible D gene (5 bases). V was clipped by 1 base and J by 8 bases, with 11 bases between them. CDR3 length: 13 amino acids. In germline, CDR1 is MGHRA, CDR2 YSYEKL. The CDR3 loop reads CASSQVRDWGYTF. For the CDR3, the DNA is TGCGCCAGCAGCCAAGTCAGGGACTGGGGCTACACCTTC.

The chain combines TRBV9 with TRBJ2-1; possible D gene TRBD2, 6 bases. The CDR3 totals 15 residues. The V end lost 0 bases, the J end lost 4 bases, and 11 bases lay between the germline ends. Per the germline V gene, CDR1 is SGDLS and CDR2 is YYNGEE. As DNA, the CDR3 is TGTGCCAGCAGCGTAGTGGAGGGCCCTTACAATGAGCAGTTCTTC. This codes for CASSVVEGPYNEQFF.

V and J are TRBV29-1 and TRBJ2-1; tentative D call: TRBD1 (6 bases). The CDR3 runs 15 residues. CDR1 and CDR2 from the germline V gene are SQVTM and ANQGSEA. V dropped 4 bases and J dropped 0 bases, with 13 bases sitting between them. The CDR3 sequence is CSVATGLPSYNEQFF. The DNA for the CDR3 is TGCAGCGTTGCGACAGGACTCCCCTCCTACAATGAGCAGTTCTTC.

The rearrangement links TRBV21-1 to TRBJ2-1; the DNA was not used to check the table's D call, TRBD2. TRBV21-1 is an annotated pseudogene. This CDR3 has 16 amino acids. The CDR3 sequence is CASSKAWSYPHNEQFF. The CDR3 nucleotides are TGTGCCAGCAGCAAAGCCTGGAGCTACCCACACAATGAGCAGTTCTTC.

The chain employs TRBV19 and TRBJ2-3, with a weak D call TRBD1 (6 bases). CDR1 is LNHDA, CDR2 SQIVND, per germline (reference sequence). Trimming took 1 base from V and 4 from J, leaving 18 bases between them. The CDR3 totals 17 residues. The DNA for the CDR3 is TGTGCCAGTAGTATAGCCCCTCCCAGGGGTGTCGCAGATACGCAGTATTTT. Protein product: CASSIAPPRGVADTQYF.

The chain links TRBV7-8 to TRBJ1-5; D is possibly TRBD1 (5 bases). This CDR3 comprises 15 residues. Between the trimmed V and J ends, which lost 5 bases and 2 bases, there was a span of 13 bases. Germline V gene lookup returns CDR1 SGHVS and CDR2 FQNEAQ. The CDR3 coding sequence is TGTGCCAGCAGCGGGACTCCGGGGGGCAATCAGCCCCAGCATTTT. Translated, it gives CASSGTPGGNQPQHF.

The chain employs TRBV27 and TRBJ1-1, with TRBD1 matching 9 bases. Unmatched junction bases numbered 5, after V lost 5 bases and J lost 4 bases. CDR3 length: 14 amino acids. Germline V gene lookup returns CDR1 MNHEY and CDR2 SMNVEV (reference sequence). For the CDR3, the DNA is TGTGCCAGCAGTCTACAGGGGGCGAGCACTGAAGCTTTCTTT. Protein product: CASSLQGASTEAFF.

The chain is built from TRBV10-3 and TRBJ1-4; possibly TRBD1 for D (5 bases). This CDR3 spans 16 amino acids. CDR1 and CDR2 from the germline V gene are ENHRY and SYGVKD. Trimming took off 3 bases at V and 2 bases at J, with 13 bases between the two ends. The CDR3 DNA follows: TGTGCCATCAGTGAAGGTCAGGGAGCGACTAATGAAAAACTGTTTTTT. Translating gives CAISEGQGATNEKLFF.